This T cell receptor (beta chain) was sequenced in a study of graft-versus-host responses after intestinal transplantation. About the research overall: The study gave all recipients anti-thymocyte globulin induction, then tacrolimus and steroids for 2 to 3 years.

This clone appeared once. Antigen specificity is unknown. Sequencing was performed with immunoSEQ multiplex PCR; in TCRdb, only in-frame clones are kept and a portion is missing. The table records about 99,000 clones, 85% to 95% of them present only once. Trimming removed 5 bases at V and 8 bases at J, with 19 bases between. Germline V CDR1 and CDR2: MNHNS, SASEGT. This CDR3 contains 15 residues. The sequenced sample was unstimulated CD8+ T cells sorted from spleen or lymph node cells, obtained before transplant. The J gene is TRBJ2-1, the V gene TRBV6-1; D is possibly TRBD2 (5 bases). The sequence was obtained from a human donor who was the organ donor for an intestinal transplant. CDR3 sequence: CASSSLLALSHEQFF. The DNA for the CDR3 is TGTGCCAGCAGTTCCCTATTAGCGTTGTCGCATGAGCAGTTCTTC.